The 19 T cell receptor beta chains in this list originate from one sample, sequenced in a study of T cells in Graves' hyperthyroidism and ophthalmopathy. TCR beta CDR3 sequences were amplified from RNA transcripts. The HTBI primer set drove a first-round RT-PCR of the TCR CDR3. TCRdb processed the multiplex PCR reads anew with MiXCR; each CDR3 protein has one entry. The table includes approximately 490,000 distinct CDR3 sequences, roughly 23% detected once. Sequencing was done on a sample of blood. These TCRs come from a woman in her seventies with Graves' ophthalmopathy.

This clonotype came up many times. V is TRBV7-2 and J is TRBJ2-7; 11 bases match TRBD1. CDR1 SGHTA and CDR2 FQGNSA come from the germline V gene. The CDR3 runs to 15 residues. V was clipped by 4 bases and J by 4 bases; unmatched bases: 6. The CDR3 nucleotides are TGTGCCAGCAGCTCTTGGGACAGGGGGAGATACGAGCAGTACTTC. Translation: CASSSWDRGRYEQYF.

This clonotype was detected ten times or more. The rearrangement links TRBV12-3 or TRBV12-4 to TRBJ2-6, with a possible D match to TRBD1 (5 bases). V lost 2 bases to trimming and J lost 2 bases, with 10 bases between them. The CDR3 loop spans 16 amino acids. As DNA, the CDR3 is TGTGCCAGCAGTTTATACCAGGGCACTGGGGCCAACGTCCTGACTTTC. Protein sequence: CASSLYQGTGANVLTF.

The CDR3 protein is CASSPEMALQETQYF. CDR3 bases: TGTGCCAGCTCACCAGAAATGGCCCTCCAAGAGACCCAGTACTTC. The chain employs TRBV18 and TRBJ2-5; D gene ambiguous. Germline V CDR1 and CDR2: KGHSH, LQKENI. The CDR3 runs 15 residues. V gave up 2 bases and J gave up 1 base, with 11 bases separating them.

The chain links TRBV7-2 to TRBJ2-5, with 14 bases fitting TRBD2. This CDR3 contains 16 residues. Germline V gives CDR1 SGHTA, CDR2 FQGNSA. Trimming cost V 5 bases and J 5 bases; bases outside gene matches: 7. CDR3 nucleotides: TGTGCCAGCAGCGTTCGACTAGCGGGAGGGCAGGAGACCCAGTACTTC. Encoded protein: CASSVRLAGGQETQYF.

This clonotype was observed a few times. The chain is built from TRBV6-1 and TRBJ1-5; D is uncertain. From germline, CDR1 is MNHNS and CDR2 SASEGT. The CDR3 consists of 15 residues. The V gene lost 3 bases and the J gene lost 0 bases, with 9 bases spanning the gap. The CDR3 here is CASSDGQYSNQPQHF. The CDR3, as DNA: TGTGCCAGCAGTGATGGGCAGTATAGCAATCAGCCCCAGCATTTT.

This clonotype has only a few counts. This rearrangement joins TRBV29-1 to TRBJ2-1; the D call may be TRBD1 or TRBD2 (6 bases each). This CDR3 spans 14 amino acids. Germline V gives CDR1 SQVTM, CDR2 ANQGSEA. Trimming left V 5 bases short and J 3 bases short, with 14 bases between. The CDR3 DNA reads TGCAGCGTTTCGGAGGGGGATGACTACAATGAGCAGTTCTTC. Its protein product is CSVSEGDDYNEQFF.

This clonotype was counted between two and nine times. This chain connects TRBV6-6 to TRBJ1-5; D ambiguous. V lost 0 bases, J lost 8 bases, and 14 bases lay in between. This CDR3 has 15 residues. Germline V CDR1 and CDR2: MNHNY, SVGAGI (reference sequence). CDR3 loop: CASSYSLHESEPQHF. In DNA form, the CDR3 reads TGTGCCAGCAGTTACTCGCTACATGAGAGTGAGCCCCAGCATTTT.

This clonotype was seen many times. The chain has TRBV7-9 and TRBJ2-1; D might be TRBD2 (5 bases). This CDR3 comprises 15 residues. With 3 bases removed from V and 0 bases from J, the gap between germline ends came to 9 bases. CDR1 is SEHNR and CDR2 is FQNEAQ in the germline V gene (reference sequence). CDR3 amino acids: CASSFEGSSYNEQFF. In DNA, the CDR3 is TGTGCCAGCAGCTTTGAAGGGAGCTCCTACAATGAGCAGTTCTTC.

The chain is built from TRBV5-1 and TRBJ1-2; perhaps TRBD1 as D (6 bases). The V end was cut by 4 bases, the J end by 6 bases, with 19 bases between. Germline V CDR1 and CDR2: SGHRS, YFSETQ. This CDR3 has 15 residues. In DNA form, the CDR3 reads TGCGCCAGCAGCCCGGAGGGGGGCCGGGGGGATGGCTACACCTTC. Translation: CASSPEGGRGDGYTF. Complete variable domain (other parts from reference TRBV5-1 and TRBJ1-2): KAGVTQTPRYLIKTRGQQVTLSCSPISGHRSVSWYQQTPGQGLQFLFEYFSETQRNKGNFPGRFSGRQFSNSRSEMNVSTLELGDSALYLCASSPEGGRGDGYTFGSGTRLTVV.

V usage is TRBV2 and J usage is TRBJ1-2, with TRBD1 matching over 9 bases. V lost 6 bases to trimming and J lost 8 bases; unmatched junction nucleotides: 7. Germline CDR1 SNHLY, CDR2 FYNNEI. The CDR3 totals 13 residues. The CDR3 nucleotides read TGTGCCAGCAGACTACAGGGGGCGCGAGGCTACACCTTC. As protein: CASRLQGARGYTF.

This clonotype was recorded many times. One end of the junction does not line up with germline, which may come from a read error. The chain uses TRBV10-2 and TRBJ2-1, with D unclear. The CDR3 covers 12 residues. The germline V gene encodes CDR1 WSHSY and CDR2 SAAADI. The CDR3 reads CASSETYNEQFF. For the CDR3, the DNA is TGTGCCAGCAGCGAAACCTACAATGAGCAGTTCTTC.

With respect to this clonotype: A read error may be the cause here, since a much bigger clone is one base away. The J gene is TRBJ1-5, the V gene TRBV28; 7 bases agree with TRBD1. The germline CDR1 and CDR2 sequences are MDHEN and SYDVKM. This CDR3 spans 15 amino acids. CDR3 sequence (DNA): TGTGCCAGCAGTTTGAGGACAGGAATGGGTCAGTCCCAGCATTTT. This sequence encodes CASSLRTGMGQSQHF.

The chain couples TRBV7-3 to TRBJ2-3; D might be TRBD1 (6 bases). CDR1 SGHTA and CDR2 FQGTGA come from the germline V gene. V was pared by 5 bases and J by 2 bases, with 14 bases between. This CDR3 comprises 15 residues. The CDR3: CASSLSRGHTDTQYF. CDR3 DNA sequence: TGTGCCAGCAGCCTGAGCAGGGGACACACAGATACGCAGTATTTT.

In this sample, this clonotype turned up a few times. This chain joins TRBV30 and TRBJ1-2; no definite D call. V lost 0 bases and J 6 bases, leaving 11 bases between the germline ends. Germline CDR1 is GTSNPN and CDR2 is SVGIG (reference sequence). The CDR3 covers 13 residues. The CDR3 DNA is TGTGCCTGGAGTGTAAGGTCGAGTAATGGCTACACCTTC. Translating it yields CAWSVRSSNGYTF.

This rearrangement joins TRBV4-3 to TRBJ2-4; either TRBD1 or TRBD2 may fit D (6 bases each). Germline assignment: CDR1 LGHNA and CDR2 YSLEER. V was clipped by 2 bases and J by 6 bases, with 14 bases between them. This CDR3 spans 15 amino acids. CDR3 in amino acids: CASSQLAGGGNIQYF. The DNA for the CDR3 is TGCGCCAGCAGCCAACTAGCAGGAGGGGGAAACATTCAGTACTTC.

The gene calls are TRBV19 and TRBJ2-1; D uncertain. The CDR3 spans 15 residues. With 5 bases removed from V and 4 bases from J, the gap between germline ends came to 15 bases. The germline CDR1 and CDR2 sequences are LNHDA and SQIVND (reference sequence). CDR3 amino acids: CASSPLKGPYNEQFF. The CDR3 nucleotides are TGTGCCAGTAGTCCCCTTAAAGGCCCTTACAATGAGCAGTTCTTC.

This chain joins TRBV6-5 and TRBJ1-1, with no clear D. The CDR3 has 13 amino acids. CDR1 is MNHEY and CDR2 is SVGAGI in the germline V gene. V lost 0 bases and J lost 6, with 8 bases in between. The CDR3 region is CASSYSGFSEAFF. The CDR3 nucleotides read TGTGCCAGCAGTTACTCCGGGTTTTCTGAAGCTTTCTTT.

This clonotype was detected only a few times. The chain uses TRBV6-1 and TRBJ2-1; TRBD2 aligns across 10 bases. The germline V gene encodes CDR1 MNHNS and CDR2 SASEGT. This CDR3 comprises 17 residues. Trimming removed 6 bases from V and 7 bases from J; junction bases left unmatched: 15. This CDR3 reads CASSPLPLAGVGNEQFF. The CDR3 DNA is TGTGCCAGCAGCCCCCTCCCCCTAGCGGGAGTGGGAAATGAGCAGTTCTTC.

The chain couples TRBV19 to TRBJ2-1; 7 bases match TRBD2. The germline V gene encodes CDR1 LNHDA and CDR2 SQIVND (reference sequence). The CDR3 sequence is 21 residues long. V shed 1 base, J shed 2 bases, and the junction held 20 bases outside the gene matches. The CDR3 is CASSIGGVWGGTRDPYNEQFF. DNA of the CDR3: TGTGCCAGTAGTATAGGAGGGGTTTGGGGGGGGACCAGGGACCCCTACAATGAGCAGTTCTTC.